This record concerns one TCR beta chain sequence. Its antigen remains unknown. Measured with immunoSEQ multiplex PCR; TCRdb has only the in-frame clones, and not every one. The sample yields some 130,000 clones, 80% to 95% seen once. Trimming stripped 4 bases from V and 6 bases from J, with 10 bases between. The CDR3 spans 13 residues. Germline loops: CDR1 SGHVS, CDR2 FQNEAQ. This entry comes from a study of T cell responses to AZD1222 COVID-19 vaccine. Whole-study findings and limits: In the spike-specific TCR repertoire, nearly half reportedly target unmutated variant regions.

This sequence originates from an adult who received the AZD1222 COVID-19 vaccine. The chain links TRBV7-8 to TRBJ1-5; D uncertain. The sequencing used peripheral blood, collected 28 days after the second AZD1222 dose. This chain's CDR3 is CASSSYGSQPQHF. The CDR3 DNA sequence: TGTGCCAGCAGCTCATACGGAAGTCAGCCCCAGCATTTT.